The clone carrying this T cell receptor (beta chain) was observed many times. One junction end disagrees with the germline gene, perhaps due to a read error. Each CDR3 protein is one row after TCRdb ran MiXCR on the 5' RACE reads. Counted here are about 76,000 distinct CDR3 sequences, 15% to 20% occurring once; the ten biggest clones make up 15% to 17%. The sample belongs to a study of neurological immune-mediated disorders. The unsorted libraries were produced from 2 million PBMCs held at -80 C. Per germline, CDR1 DFQATT and CDR2 SNEGSKA (reference sequence). The CDR3 runs to 13 residues. The sample comprised PBMCs. This receptor was taken from a woman in her 40s in good health. The chain uses TRBV20-1 and TRBJ1-4; TRBD1 aligns across 10 bases. The chain's CDR3 is CSAGDRGREKLFF. The CDR3 DNA is TGCAGTGCTGGAGACAGGGGGCGGGAAAAACTGTTTTTT.